The source of this T cell receptor (beta chain) is a study of blood T cell repertoires in COVID-19. Study background: T cells, B-cell-depleted T cells, or PBMCs supplied cDNA or gDNA.

CDR3 length: 13 residues. Trimming pared 8 bases from V and 0 bases from J, leaving 11 bases between. Germline V gene data show CDR1 as SGHVS and CDR2 as FQNEAQ. The data were produced by immunoSEQ multiplex PCR, yet TCRdb's version contains in-frame clones alone and is incomplete. The sample yields some 270,000 clones, 89% seen once. The sequenced sample was peripheral blood. This chain uses TRBV7-8 with TRBJ2-7; maybe TRBD1 (6 bases). The TCR sequence derives from a man aged 45-65 years with acute or convalescent COVID-19. In DNA form, the CDR3 reads TGTGCCAGCGGACAGCCGAGCTCCTACGAGCAGTACTTC. Amino acid sequence: CASGQPSSYEQYF.